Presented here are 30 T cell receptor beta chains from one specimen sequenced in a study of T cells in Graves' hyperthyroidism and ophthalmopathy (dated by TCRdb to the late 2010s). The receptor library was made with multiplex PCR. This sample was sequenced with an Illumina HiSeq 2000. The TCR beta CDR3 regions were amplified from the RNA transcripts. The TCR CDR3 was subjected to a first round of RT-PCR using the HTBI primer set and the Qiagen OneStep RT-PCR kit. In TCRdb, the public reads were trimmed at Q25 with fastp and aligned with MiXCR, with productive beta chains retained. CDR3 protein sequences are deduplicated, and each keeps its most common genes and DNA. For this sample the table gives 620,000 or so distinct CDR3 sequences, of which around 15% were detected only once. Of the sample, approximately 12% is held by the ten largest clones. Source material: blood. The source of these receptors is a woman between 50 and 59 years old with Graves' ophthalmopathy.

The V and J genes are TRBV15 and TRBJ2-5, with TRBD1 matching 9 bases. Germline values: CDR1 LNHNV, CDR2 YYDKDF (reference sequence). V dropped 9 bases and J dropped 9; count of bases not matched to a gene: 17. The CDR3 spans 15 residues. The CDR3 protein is CATQMLQGAGEAQYF. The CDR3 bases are TGTGCCACGCAAATGTTACAGGGGGCTGGGGAGGCCCAGTACTTC.

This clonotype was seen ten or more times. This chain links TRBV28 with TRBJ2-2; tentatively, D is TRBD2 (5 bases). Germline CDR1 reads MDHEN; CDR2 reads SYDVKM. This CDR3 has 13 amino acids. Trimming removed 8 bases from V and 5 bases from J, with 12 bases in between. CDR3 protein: CASLIEGTGELFF. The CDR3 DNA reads TGTGCCAGCCTTATCGAGGGAACCGGGGAGCTGTTTTTT.

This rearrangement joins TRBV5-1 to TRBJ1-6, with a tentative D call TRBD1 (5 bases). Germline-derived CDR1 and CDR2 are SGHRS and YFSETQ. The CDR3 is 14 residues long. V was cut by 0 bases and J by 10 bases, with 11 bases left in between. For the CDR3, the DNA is TGCGCCAGCAGCTTGGGACAGAGGGACTCACCCCTCCACTTT. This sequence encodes CASSLGQRDSPLHF.

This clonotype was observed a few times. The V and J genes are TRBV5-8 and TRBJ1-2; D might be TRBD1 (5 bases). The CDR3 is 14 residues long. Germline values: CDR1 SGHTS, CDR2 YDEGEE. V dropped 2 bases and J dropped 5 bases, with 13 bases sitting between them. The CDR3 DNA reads TGTGCCAGCAGCTTTATCGACAGTGAATATGGCTACACCTTC. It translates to CASSFIDSEYGYTF.

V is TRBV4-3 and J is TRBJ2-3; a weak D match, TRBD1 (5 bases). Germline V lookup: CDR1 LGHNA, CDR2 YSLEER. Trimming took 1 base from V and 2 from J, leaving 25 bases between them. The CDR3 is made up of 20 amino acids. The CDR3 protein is CASSQAATEFSRFHTDTQYF. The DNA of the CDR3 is TGCGCCAGCAGCCAAGCCGCGACAGAATTTTCTAGGTTCCACACAGATACGCAGTATTTT.

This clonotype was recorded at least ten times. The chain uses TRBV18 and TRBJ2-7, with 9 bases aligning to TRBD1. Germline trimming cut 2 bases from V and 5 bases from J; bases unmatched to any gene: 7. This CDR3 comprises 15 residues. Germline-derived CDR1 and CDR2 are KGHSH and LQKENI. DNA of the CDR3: TGTGCCAGCTCACCATTGCCCGGGACAGGGAACGAGCAGTACTTC. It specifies CASSPLPGTGNEQYF.

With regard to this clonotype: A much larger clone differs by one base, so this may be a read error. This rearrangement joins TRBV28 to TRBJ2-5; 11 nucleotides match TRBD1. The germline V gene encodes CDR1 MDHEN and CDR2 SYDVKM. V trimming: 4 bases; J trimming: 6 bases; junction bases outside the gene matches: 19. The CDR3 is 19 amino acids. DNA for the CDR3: TGTGCCAGCAGTTCGTTCACCGCGGACAGGGGGCGACTCAGGCAGACCCAGTACTTC. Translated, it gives CASSSFTADRGRLRQTQYF.

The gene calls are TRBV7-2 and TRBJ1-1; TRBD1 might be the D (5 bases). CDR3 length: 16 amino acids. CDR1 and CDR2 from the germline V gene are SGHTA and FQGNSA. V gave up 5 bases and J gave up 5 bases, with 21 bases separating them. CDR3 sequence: CASSLRPGGRGTEAFF. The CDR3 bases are TGTGCCAGCAGCCTTCGGCCCGGGGGGAGGGGAACTGAAGCTTTCTTT. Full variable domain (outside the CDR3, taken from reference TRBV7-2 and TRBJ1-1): GAGVSQSPSNKVTEKGKDVELRCDPISGHTALYWYRQSLGQGLEFLIYFQGNSAPDKSGLPSDRFSAERTGGSVSTLTIQRTQQEDSAVYLCASSLRPGGRGTEAFFGQGTRLTVV.

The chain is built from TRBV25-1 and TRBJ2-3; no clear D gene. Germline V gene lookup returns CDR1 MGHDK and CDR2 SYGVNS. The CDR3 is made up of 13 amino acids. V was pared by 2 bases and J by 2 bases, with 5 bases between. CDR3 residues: CASSETLTDTQYF. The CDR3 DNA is TGTGCCAGCAGTGAAACCCTCACAGATACGCAGTATTTT.

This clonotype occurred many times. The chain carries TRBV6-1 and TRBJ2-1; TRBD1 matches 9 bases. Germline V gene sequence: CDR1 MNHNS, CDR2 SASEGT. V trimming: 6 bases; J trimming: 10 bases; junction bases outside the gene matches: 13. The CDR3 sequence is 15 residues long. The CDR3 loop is CASSRSWDRVGEQFF. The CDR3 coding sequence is TGTGCCAGCAGCCGAAGCTGGGACAGGGTAGGGGAGCAGTTCTTC.

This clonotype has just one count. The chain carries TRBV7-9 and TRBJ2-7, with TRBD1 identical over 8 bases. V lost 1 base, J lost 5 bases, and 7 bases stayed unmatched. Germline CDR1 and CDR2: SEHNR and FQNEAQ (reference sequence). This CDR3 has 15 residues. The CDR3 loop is CASSLVGQGAHEQYF. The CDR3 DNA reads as TGTGCCAGCAGCTTAGTCGGGCAGGGGGCACACGAGCAGTACTTC.

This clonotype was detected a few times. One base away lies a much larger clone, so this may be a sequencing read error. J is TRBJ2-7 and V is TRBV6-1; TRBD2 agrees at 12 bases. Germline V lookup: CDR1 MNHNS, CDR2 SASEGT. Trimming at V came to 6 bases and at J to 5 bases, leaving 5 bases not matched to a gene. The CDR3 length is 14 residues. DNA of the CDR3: TGTGCCAGCAGGAGACTAGCGGGAGCCCACGAGCAGTACTTC. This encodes CASRRLAGAHEQYF.

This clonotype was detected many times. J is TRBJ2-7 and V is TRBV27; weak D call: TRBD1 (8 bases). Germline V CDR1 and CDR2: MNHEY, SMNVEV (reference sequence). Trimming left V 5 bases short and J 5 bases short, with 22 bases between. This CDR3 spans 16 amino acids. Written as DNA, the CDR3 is TGTGCCAGCAGTCCCTCGACAGGGGAGGGTTCTGACGAGCAGTACTTC. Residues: CASSPSTGEGSDEQYF.

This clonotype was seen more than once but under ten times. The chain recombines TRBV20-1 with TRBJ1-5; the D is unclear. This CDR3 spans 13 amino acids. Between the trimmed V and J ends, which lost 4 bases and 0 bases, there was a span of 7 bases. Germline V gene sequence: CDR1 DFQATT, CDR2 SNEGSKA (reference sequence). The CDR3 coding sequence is TGCAGTGCTATAACAGATAGCAATCAGCCCCAGCATTTT. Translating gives CSAITDSNQPQHF.

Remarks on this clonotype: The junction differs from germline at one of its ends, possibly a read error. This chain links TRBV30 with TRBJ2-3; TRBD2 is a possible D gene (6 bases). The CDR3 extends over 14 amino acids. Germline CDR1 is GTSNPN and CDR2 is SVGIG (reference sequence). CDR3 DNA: TGCGCCTGGAGTAGGACTAACGCGGCAGATACGCAGTATTTT. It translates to CAWSRTNAADTQYF.

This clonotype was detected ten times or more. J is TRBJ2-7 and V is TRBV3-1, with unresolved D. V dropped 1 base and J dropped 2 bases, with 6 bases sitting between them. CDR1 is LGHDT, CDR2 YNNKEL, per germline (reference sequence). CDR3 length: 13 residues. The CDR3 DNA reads TGTGCCAGCAGCCAAGTCTCCACCTACGAGCAGTACTTC. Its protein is CASSQVSTYEQYF.

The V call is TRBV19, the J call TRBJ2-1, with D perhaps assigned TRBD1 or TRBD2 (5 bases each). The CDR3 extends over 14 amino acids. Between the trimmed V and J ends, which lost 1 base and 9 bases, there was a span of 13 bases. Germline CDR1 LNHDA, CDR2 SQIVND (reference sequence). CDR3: CASSIGGSGPEQFF. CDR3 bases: TGTGCCAGTAGTATAGGGGGGTCGGGTCCTGAGCAGTTCTTC.

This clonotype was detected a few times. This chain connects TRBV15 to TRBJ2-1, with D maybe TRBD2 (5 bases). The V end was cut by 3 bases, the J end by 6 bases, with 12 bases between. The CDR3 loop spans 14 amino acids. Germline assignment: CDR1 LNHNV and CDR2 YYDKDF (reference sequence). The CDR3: CATSSEGRANEQFF. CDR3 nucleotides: TGTGCCACCAGCAGTGAAGGGCGGGCCAATGAGCAGTTCTTC.

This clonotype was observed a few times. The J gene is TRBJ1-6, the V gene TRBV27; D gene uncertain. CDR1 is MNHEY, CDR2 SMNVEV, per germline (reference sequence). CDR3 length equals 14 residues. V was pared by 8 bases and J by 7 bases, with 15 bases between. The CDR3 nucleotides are TGTGCCAGCCGAAATATTCTTAAGAATTCACCCCTCCACTTT. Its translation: CASRNILKNSPLHF.

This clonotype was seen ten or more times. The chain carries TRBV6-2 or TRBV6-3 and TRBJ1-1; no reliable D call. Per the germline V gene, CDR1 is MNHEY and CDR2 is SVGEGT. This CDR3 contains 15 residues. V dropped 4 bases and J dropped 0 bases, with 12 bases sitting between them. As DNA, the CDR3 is TGTGCCAGCAGTTTGAAGGATCGACTGAACACTGAAGCTTTCTTT. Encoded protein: CASSLKDRLNTEAFF.

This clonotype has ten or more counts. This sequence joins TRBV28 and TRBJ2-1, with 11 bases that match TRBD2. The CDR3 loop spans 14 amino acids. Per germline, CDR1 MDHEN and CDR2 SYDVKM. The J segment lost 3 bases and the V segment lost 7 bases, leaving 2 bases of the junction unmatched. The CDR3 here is CASKTSGDYNEQFF. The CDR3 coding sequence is TGTGCCAGCAAGACTAGCGGGGACTACAATGAGCAGTTCTTC.

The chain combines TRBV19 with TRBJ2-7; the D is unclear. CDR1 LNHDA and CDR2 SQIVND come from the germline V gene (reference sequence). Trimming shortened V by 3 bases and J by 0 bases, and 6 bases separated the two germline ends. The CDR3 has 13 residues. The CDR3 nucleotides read TGTGCCAGTAGTATTAGCCTCTCCTACGAGCAGTACTTC. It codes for CASSISLSYEQYF. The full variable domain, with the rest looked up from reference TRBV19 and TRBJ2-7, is DGGITQSPKYLFRKEGQNVTLSCEQNLNHDAMYWYRQDPGQGLRLIYYSQIVNDFQKGDIAEGYSVSREKKESFPLTVTSAQKNPTAFYLCASSISLSYEQYFGPGTRLTVT.

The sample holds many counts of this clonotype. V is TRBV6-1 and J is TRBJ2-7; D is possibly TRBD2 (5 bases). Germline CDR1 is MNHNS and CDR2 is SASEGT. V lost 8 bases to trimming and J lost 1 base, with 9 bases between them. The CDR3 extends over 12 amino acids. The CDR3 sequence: CASSGISYEQYF. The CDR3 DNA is TGTGCCAGCTCCGGGATTTCCTACGAGCAGTACTTC.

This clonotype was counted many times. This chain's CDR3 is CASSPGTAREQYF. CDR3 nucleotide sequence: TGTGCCAGCAGCCCAGGGACCGCGCGGGAGCAGTACTTC. V gene TRBV7-2 combines with J gene TRBJ2-7, with D possibly being TRBD1 or TRBD2 (5 bases each). Germline values: CDR1 SGHTA, CDR2 FQGNSA. V was pared by 5 bases and J by 7 bases, with 15 bases between. The CDR3 runs 13 residues.

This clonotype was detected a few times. In DNA form, the CDR3 reads TGTGCCTGGAGTGAGACAGGGTTAGACGAGCAGTACTTC. This codes for CAWSETGLDEQYF. V is TRBV30 and J is TRBJ2-7; 7 nucleotides agree with TRBD1. The J segment lost 5 bases and the V segment lost 1 base, leaving 5 bases of the junction unmatched. The V gene's germline CDR1 is GTSNPN and CDR2 SVGIG (reference sequence). The CDR3 covers 13 residues.

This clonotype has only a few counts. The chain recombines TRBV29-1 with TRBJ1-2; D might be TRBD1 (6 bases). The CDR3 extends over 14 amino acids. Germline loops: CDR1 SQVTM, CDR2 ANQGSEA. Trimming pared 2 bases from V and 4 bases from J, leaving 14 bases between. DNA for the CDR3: TGCAGCGTTGAATTGTGGGGGCGAGTCTATGGCTACACCTTC. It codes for CSVELWGRVYGYTF.

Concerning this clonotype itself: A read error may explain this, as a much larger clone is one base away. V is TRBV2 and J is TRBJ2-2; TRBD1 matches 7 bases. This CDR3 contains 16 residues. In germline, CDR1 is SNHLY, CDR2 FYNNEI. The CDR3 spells CASSYQGDANTGELLF. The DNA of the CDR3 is TGTGCCAGCAGTTACCAGGGGGACGCGAACACCGGGGAGCTGCTTTTT.

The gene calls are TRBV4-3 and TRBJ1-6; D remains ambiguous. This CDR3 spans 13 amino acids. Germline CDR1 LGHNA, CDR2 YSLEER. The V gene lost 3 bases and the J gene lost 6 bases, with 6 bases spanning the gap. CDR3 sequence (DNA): TGCGCCAGCAGCCAGGTCGCTAATTCACCCCTCCACTTT. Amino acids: CASSQVANSPLHF.

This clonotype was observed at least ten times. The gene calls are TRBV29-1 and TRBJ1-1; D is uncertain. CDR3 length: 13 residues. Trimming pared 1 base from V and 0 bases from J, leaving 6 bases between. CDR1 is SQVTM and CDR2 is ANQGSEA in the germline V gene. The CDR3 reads CSVEGGLNTEAFF. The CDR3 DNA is TGCAGCGTTGAAGGGGGTCTGAACACTGAAGCTTTCTTT. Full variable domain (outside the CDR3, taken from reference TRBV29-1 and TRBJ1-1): SAVISQKPSRDICQRGTSLTIQCQVDSQVTMMFWYRQQPGQSLTLIATANQGSEATYESGFVIDKFPISRPNLTFSTLTVSNMSPEDSSIYLCSVEGGLNTEAFFGQGTRLTVV.

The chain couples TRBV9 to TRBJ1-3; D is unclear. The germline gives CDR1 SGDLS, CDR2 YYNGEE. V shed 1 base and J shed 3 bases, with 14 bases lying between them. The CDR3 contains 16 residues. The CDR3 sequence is CASSVLDRRDGNTIYF. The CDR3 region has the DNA TGTGCCAGCAGCGTACTGGACCGACGGGATGGAAACACCATATATTTT.